The clone carrying this T cell receptor beta chain has at least ten counts. Its antigen remains unidentified. A much larger clone differs from this one at a single base, so this may be a read error. The use of genomic DNA as template underpinned the TCR beta VDJ and CDR3 profiling. A single record per CDR3 protein comes from TCRdb applying MiXCR to the reads. The sample carries some 150,000 distinct CDR3 sequences, around 48% recorded once. Patients who underwent sequencing had shown CD8+CD57+ cell expansion by flow cytometry. Germline lookup yields CDR1 LNHNV and CDR2 YYDKDF (reference sequence). This CDR3 is built from 14 residues. The data stem from a study of CD8+CD57+ T cells in acquired aplastic anemia. Study at large: Sorted cells (CD4+ and CD8+) yielded DNA amounts that averaged approximately 3.1 ug.

Study-wide results and caveats: The study found no significant CD8+ Simpson's diversity difference between patients and controls. Roughly 29 was the count of CD8+ CDR3 sequences that patients shared with controls.

Sequenced input: sorted CD4+, CD8+, or CD8+CD57+ T cells (not recorded which) from PBMCs. This chain links TRBV15 with TRBJ2-3, with D possibly matching TRBD1 (5 bases). The TCR comes from a human donor with aplastic anemia. CDR3 coding DNA: TGTGCCACCAGCGGAGACAGAGGCACAGATACGCAGTATTTT. It specifies CATSGDRGTDTQYF.